The rows below give T cell receptor beta chains drawn from one sample of a study of OX40 agonist ivuxolimab in advanced cancers. Method: immunoSEQ multiplex PCR; TCRdb's copy keeps in-frame clones and lacks some. The data show 50,000 to 70,000 clones, 70% to 90% seen once. The specimen comprised CD4+ or CD8+ T cells sorted from blood, sampled in a trial of the OX40 agonist ivuxolimab. The receptors were sampled from an adult with an advanced solid tumor such as melanoma, head and neck, liver or kidney cancer. Both conserved end residues are part of each CDR3. D genes are given only for firm matches. Not all rows give a size; the values are once, few, many and, for expanded clones, a class.

TRBJ1-2,NA,NA,13,TRBV27,CASSFQGYYGYTF,TGTGCCAGCAGTTTCCAGGGTTACTATGGCTACACCTTC
TRBJ2-1,NA,NA,13,TRBV10-2,CASSDGQNNEQFF,TGCGCCAGCAGTGATGGACAGAACAATGAGCAGTTCTTC
TRBJ1-1,TRBD1,NA,14,TRBV19,CASSIQGAGTEAFF,TGTGCCAGTAGTATCCAGGGGGCAGGGACTGAAGCTTTCTTT
TRBJ1-3,NA,NA,15,TRBV9,CASSARPFSGNTIYF,TGTGCCAGCAGCGCCCGTCCATTCTCTGGAAACACCATATATTTT
TRBJ2-2,NA,NA,15,TRBV5-1,CASSLVPDGSGELFF,TGCGCCAGCAGCTTGGTCCCGGATGGGTCCGGGGAGCTGTTTTTT
TRBJ1-5,NA,NA,16,TRBV21-1,CASSKAPRQGSSPQHF,TGTGCCAGCAGCAAAGCCCCTAGACAGGGGAGTTCGCCCCAGCATTTT
TRBJ1-5,NA,NA,14,TRBV27,CASSLSGSNQPQHF,TGTGCCAGCAGTTTATCCGGGAGCAATCAGCCCCAGCATTTT
TRBJ1-4,NA,once,13,TRBV4-3,CASSQEAHEKLFF,TGCGCCAGCAGCCAAGAGGCCCATGAAAAACTGTTTTTT
TRBJ1-4,NA,few,13,TRBV27,CASSLIGREKLFF,TGTGCCAGCAGTTTAATTGGGCGTGAAAAACTGTTTTTT
TRBJ2-3,NA,NA,18,TRBV7-2,CASSLYPQPGASTDTQYF,TGTGCCAGCAGCTTATACCCCCAGCCGGGGGCTAGCACAGATACGCAGTATTTT
TRBJ2-3,NA,NA,13,TRBV19,CASSRSATDTQYF,TGTGCCAGTAGTCGGTCTGCCACAGATACGCAGTATTTT
TRBJ2-1,NA,NA,12,TRBV4-1,CASSHLGNEQFF,TGCGCCAGCAGCCATCTAGGGAATGAGCAGTTCTTC
TRBJ2-5,NA,NA,17,TRBV7-6,CASSLATRGYLQETQYF,TGTGCCAGCAGCTTAGCCACCCGAGGGTACCTCCAAGAGACCCAGTACTTC
TRBJ1-1,NA,NA,11,TRBV2,CASSESWEAFF,TGTGCCAGCAGTGAATCCTGGGAAGCTTTCTTT
TRBJ2-1,TRBD2,NA,13,TRBV29-1,CSVELAGNNEQFF,TGCAGCGTTGAACTAGCGGGAAACAATGAGCAGTTCTTC
TRBJ2-1,NA,NA,13,TRBV7-6,CASSSDRANEQFF,TGTGCCAGCAGCTCGGACAGAGCCAATGAGCAGTTCTTC
TRBJ2-1,NA,few,12,TRBV5-1,CASSLAENEQFF,TGCGCCAGCAGCTTGGCGGAGAATGAGCAGTTCTTC